This TCR beta chain was sequenced in a study of identical twins. Study observations and caveats: These conclusions were based on statistical analysis (cross-sectional, not following the same donors). The models systematically underestimated how much out-of-frame TCR alpha was shared in monozygotic twins. For out-of-frame beta sequences, excess twin sharing was weaker.

V shed 4 bases, J shed 2 bases, and the junction held 9 bases outside the gene matches. The CDR3 is 16 residues long. CDR1 SGHRS and CDR2 YFSETQ come from the germline V gene. TCRdb itself ran the 5' RACE reads through MiXCR, one entry per CDR3 protein. The sample has under 900,000 distinct CDR3 sequences, about 12% seen once; the top ten hold under 2%. In this sample, this clonotype turned up a few times. The antigen remains undetermined. The sample also formed part of further work on yellow fever vaccine responses in identical twins. That study reports: Twins reportedly showed a vaccine T cell response that seemed partly convergent and partly personalized.

The sample was PBMCs. The TCR was taken from a woman aged 18-35 years in good health. The chain is built from TRBV5-1 and TRBJ2-5; 9 bases are shared with TRBD1. DNA for the CDR3: TGCGCCAGCAGCAGAGTGGACAGGGGAGGACAAGAGACCCAGTACTTC. Amino acids: CASSRVDRGGQETQYF.